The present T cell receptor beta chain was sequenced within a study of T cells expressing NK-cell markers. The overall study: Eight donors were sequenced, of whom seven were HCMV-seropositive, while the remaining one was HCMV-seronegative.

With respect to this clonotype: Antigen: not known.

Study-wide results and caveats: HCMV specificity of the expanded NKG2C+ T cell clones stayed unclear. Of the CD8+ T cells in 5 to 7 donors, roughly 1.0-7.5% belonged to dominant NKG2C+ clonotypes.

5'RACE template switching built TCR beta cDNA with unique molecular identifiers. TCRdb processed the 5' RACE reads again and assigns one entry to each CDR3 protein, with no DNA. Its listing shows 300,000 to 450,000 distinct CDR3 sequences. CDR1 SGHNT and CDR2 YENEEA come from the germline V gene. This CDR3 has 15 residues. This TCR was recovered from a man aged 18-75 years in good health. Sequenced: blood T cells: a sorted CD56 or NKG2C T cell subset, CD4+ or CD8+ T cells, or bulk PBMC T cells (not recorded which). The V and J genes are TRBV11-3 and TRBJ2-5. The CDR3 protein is CASSLRSSGQETQYF.